The 5 T cell receptor beta chains reported below all come from one sample, sequenced in a study of early stage breast cancer tumors. Sequencing was performed with immunoSEQ multiplex PCR; in TCRdb, only in-frame clones are kept and a portion is missing. The data hold thousands of clones, with almost 65% observed a single time. Sequencing used breast tumor tissue. The receptors shown here come from a person aged 35-49 years with breast cancer.

The V gene is TRBV11-2, the J gene TRBJ2-1, with a weak D call TRBD2 (5 bases). The CDR3 covers 14 residues. V lost 4 bases to trimming and J lost 6 bases, with 13 bases between them. The germline gives CDR1 SGHAT, CDR2 FQNNGV. CDR3 DNA: TGTGCCAGCAGCTCCCGGATTGAGGGCAATGAGCAGTTCTTC. It codes for CASSSRIEGNEQFF.

V gene TRBV7-9 combines with J gene TRBJ2-3, with 8 bases aligning to TRBD2. Germline V gene data show CDR1 as SEHNR and CDR2 as FQNEAQ (reference sequence). This CDR3 region has 15 residues. With 7 bases clipped from V and 4 bases from J, the junction kept 10 bases outside the gene matches. The CDR3 DNA reads TGTGCCAGCAAGACCGGCGCGGGAGGAGCAGATACGCAGTATTTT. This translates into CASKTGAGGADTQYF.

By sample share, this clone is large. The V gene is TRBV27, the J gene TRBJ1-1; D is ambiguous. Per germline, CDR1 MNHEY and CDR2 SMNVEV (reference sequence). The CDR3 runs to 16 residues. Trimming removed 6 bases at V and 2 bases at J, with 19 bases between. The CDR3 loop reads CASSVGDRELNTEAFF. CDR3 nucleotides: TGTGCCAGCAGCGTCGGAGACCGGGAGTTAAACACTGAAGCTTTCTTT.

The sample holds a few counts of this clone. V usage is TRBV19 and J usage is TRBJ1-5; D gene uncertain. Germline CDR1 and CDR2: LNHDA and SQIVND (reference sequence). The ends were cut back, 3 bases at V and 7 bases at J, with 13 bases in the middle. The CDR3 consists of 14 residues. This chain's CDR3 is CASSISGSKQPQHF. In DNA form, the CDR3 reads TGTGCCAGTAGTATCTCGGGTTCGAAGCAGCCCCAGCATTTT. Drawing the rest from reference TRBV19 and TRBJ1-5, the complete variable domain is DGGITQSPKYLFRKEGQNVTLSCEQNLNHDAMYWYRQDPGQGLRLIYYSQIVNDFQKGDIAEGYSVSREKKESFPLTVTSAQKNPTAFYLCASSISGSKQPQHFGDGTRLSIL.

This rearrangement joins TRBV5-4 to TRBJ2-7; 8 nucleotides match TRBD2. This CDR3 region has 15 residues. V was clipped by 4 bases and J by 4 bases; unmatched bases: 10. Germline CDR1 and CDR2: SGHNT and YYREEE (reference sequence). CDR3 DNA: TGTGCCAGCAGCCTTGTACCGGGACTAGGGTACGAGCAGTACTTC. Protein product: CASSLVPGLGYEQYF.